This passage covers 17 T cell receptor beta chains from one sample sequenced in a study of cytomegalovirus exposure and HLA in healthy donors. PCR primers comprised 60 Vbeta and 13 Jbeta primers. Measured with immunoSEQ multiplex PCR; TCRdb has only the in-frame clones, and not every one. The sample yields about 160,000 clones, 65% to 80% seen once. The sequencing input was PBMCs. The receptors stem from a woman aged 45-59 years in good health and CMV-seropositive.

Concerning this clone itself: This same CDR3 is encoded by further DNA sequences in the sample. V and J are TRBV7-3 and TRBJ2-5; tentative D call: TRBD1 (6 bases). CDR3 size: 13 residues. V was trimmed by 4 bases and J by 2 bases, leaving 8 bases between them. Germline V CDR1 and CDR2: SGHTA, FQGTGA. The DNA of the CDR3 is TGTGCCAGCAGCTCCGGACAGCAAGAGACCCAGTACTTC. This gives the protein CASSSGQQETQYF.

The V call is TRBV25-1, the J call TRBJ2-5; 14 bases agree with TRBD2. CDR1 is MGHDK and CDR2 is SYGVNS in the germline V gene. The CDR3 length is 16 residues. The junction had 3 bases not matched to a gene; V was cut back by 0 bases and J by 6 bases. The CDR3 is CASSEYGTSGGKTQYF. CDR3 sequence (DNA): TGTGCCAGCAGTGAATACGGGACTAGCGGGGGTAAGACCCAGTACTTC.

The rearrangement uses TRBV5-1 and TRBJ2-7; D is ambiguous. The V gene lost 1 base and the J gene lost 0 bases, with 11 bases spanning the gap. CDR1 is SGHRS and CDR2 is YFSETQ in the germline V gene. The CDR3 runs 15 residues. This chain's CDR3 is CASSLTWPSSYEQYF. The DNA for the CDR3 is TGCGCCAGCAGCTTGACTTGGCCTAGCTCCTACGAGCAGTACTTC.

This clone was seen once. The rearrangement joins TRBV2 to TRBJ2-7; TRBD1 matches at 8 bases. Losses at the gene ends were 6 bases for V and 0 bases for J; bases not matched to a gene: 4. Germline CDR1 SNHLY, CDR2 FYNNEI. There are 14 residues in the CDR3. As DNA, the CDR3 is TGTGCCAGCAGGACAGGGGTTAGCTCCTACGAGCAGTACTTC. Protein sequence: CASRTGVSSYEQYF.

This sequence joins TRBV5-1 and TRBJ1-1; 7 bases align to TRBD1. Trimming at V came to 2 bases and at J to 1 base, leaving 5 bases not matched to a gene. The CDR3 totals 15 residues. Germline V gene data show CDR1 as SGHRS and CDR2 as YFSETQ. CDR3 residues: CASSFPGQTNTEAFF. The CDR3 DNA reads as TGCGCCAGCAGCTTCCCGGGACAGACGAACACTGAAGCTTTCTTT.

The V and J genes are TRBV2 and TRBJ1-5; D not certain. V gave up 2 bases and J gave up 4 bases, with 9 bases separating them. Germline CDR1 reads SNHLY; CDR2 reads FYNNEI. The CDR3 is 14 residues long. The CDR3 sequence: CASSEITGNQPQHF. The CDR3 bases are TGTGCCAGCAGTGAAATAACGGGAAATCAGCCCCAGCATTTT.

The genes are TRBV9 and TRBJ2-1; 8 nucleotides agree with TRBD2. CDR1 SGDLS and CDR2 YYNGEE come from the germline V gene. This CDR3 is built from 14 residues. Trimming cost V 4 bases and J 2 bases; bases outside gene matches: 2. DNA of the CDR3: TGTGCCAGCAGCCCGGGACTAGCCTACAATGAGCAGTTCTTC. Protein sequence: CASSPGLAYNEQFF.

This clone came up a few times. V gene TRBV27 combines with J gene TRBJ1-5; TRBD1 aligns across 9 bases. This CDR3 comprises 14 residues. Germline V CDR1 and CDR2: MNHEY, SMNVEV (reference sequence). The J segment lost 7 bases and the V segment lost 5 bases, leaving 6 bases of the junction unmatched. CDR3 nucleotides: TGTGCCAGCAGTCGAACGGGACAGGGACAGCCCCAGCATTTT. Its protein product is CASSRTGQGQPQHF.

The rearrangement joins TRBV7-2 to TRBJ2-7; 12 nucleotides align to TRBD2. The CDR3 covers 14 residues. Looked up from germline, CDR1 is SGHTA and CDR2 is FQGNSA. With V trimmed by 6 bases and J by 3 bases, 3 bases remained unmatched. The DNA for the CDR3 is TGTGCCAGCAGTTGGACTAGCGGGAACTACGAGCAGTACTTC. Translated: CASSWTSGNYEQYF.

The chain couples TRBV29-1 to TRBJ2-7; 8 nucleotides align to TRBD1. The germline gives CDR1 SQVTM, CDR2 ANQGSEA. This CDR3 has 13 residues. After removal of 6 bases from V and 2 bases from J, the junction contained 6 bases not matched to a gene. For the CDR3, the DNA is TGCAGCGTCTTAACAGGGGGGACCTACGAGCAGTACTTC. Its translation is CSVLTGGTYEQYF.

The chain has TRBV7-8 and TRBJ1-2; D is unresolved. Germline V gene data show CDR1 as SGHVS and CDR2 as FQNEAQ. The CDR3 sequence is 15 residues long. Trimming cost V 5 bases and J 6 bases, with 19 bases left between them. The CDR3 loop reads CASSMTRQLLDGYTF. The CDR3 DNA reads TGTGCCAGCAGCATGACAAGGCAACTGCTGGATGGCTACACCTTC.

This clone was seen more than once but under ten times. This chain uses TRBV5-1 with TRBJ1-1; D call uncertain. Germline values: CDR1 SGHRS, CDR2 YFSETQ. This CDR3 spans 15 amino acids. The V end lost 4 bases, the J end lost 0 bases, and 13 bases lay between the germline ends. The CDR3 loop is CASSPLAGVNTEAFF. Written as DNA, the CDR3 is TGCGCCAGCAGCCCCCTCGCCGGGGTGAACACTGAAGCTTTCTTT.

The chain combines TRBV2 with TRBJ2-3; 11 bases align to TRBD2. With V trimmed by 8 bases and J by 8 bases, 9 bases remained unmatched. The CDR3 covers 14 residues. In germline, CDR1 is SNHLY, CDR2 FYNNEI. The CDR3 DNA sequence: TGTGCCAGCCAACTAGCGGGGGCCCAAGTTACGCAGTATTTT. This translates into CASQLAGAQVTQYF.

The rearrangement joins TRBV2 to TRBJ2-1; 12 bases align to TRBD2. This CDR3 is 16 amino acids long. The V segment lost 3 bases and the J segment 7 bases; nucleotides outside the gene matches: 7. Germline CDR1 and CDR2: SNHLY and FYNNEI. For the CDR3, the DNA is TGTGCCAGCAGTGAGCCCGGGACTAGCGGGTTGAATGAGCAGTTCTTC. Translation gives CASSEPGTSGLNEQFF.

CDR3 nucleotides: TGTGCCAGCAGGCAGGGGGCTTTCGGCGGCTACACCTTC. Translating gives CASRQGAFGGYTF. This chain connects TRBV6-5 to TRBJ1-2, with 8 positions matching TRBD1. V lost 6 bases and J lost 8; bases outside the gene matches: 8. CDR3 size: 13 residues. The germline CDR1 and CDR2 sequences are MNHEY and SVGAGI.

A word on this clone: The sample carries other DNA sequences with the same CDR3. V usage is TRBV19 and J usage is TRBJ1-1; 8 bases are shared with TRBD1. The CDR3 has 13 amino acids. Germline CDR1 reads LNHDA; CDR2 reads SQIVND (reference sequence). Trimming at V came to 9 bases and at J to 0 bases, leaving 3 bases not matched to a gene. The CDR3 DNA follows: TGTGCCAGCGACAGGGGATTGAACACTGAAGCTTTCTTT. Its protein is CASDRGLNTEAFF. The full variable domain, in which reference TRBV19 and TRBJ1-1 provide the parts outside the CDR3, is DGGITQSPKYLFRKEGQNVTLSCEQNLNHDAMYWYRQDPGQGLRLIYYSQIVNDFQKGDIAEGYSVSREKKESFPLTVTSAQKNPTAFYLCASDRGLNTEAFFGQGTRLTVV.

The rearrangement uses TRBV13 and TRBJ1-2, with a tentative D call TRBD1 (6 bases). CDR1 and CDR2 (germline): PRHDT, FYEKMQ (reference sequence). The germline V and J ends were trimmed by 0 bases and 2 bases, with 10 bases remaining between them. This CDR3 has 15 amino acids. The CDR3 DNA sequence: TGTGCCAGCAGCTTAGGCCGGACAGCGAACTATGGCTACACCTTC. It encodes CASSLGRTANYGYTF.